The 21 T cell receptor beta chains below come from one sample, sequenced in a study of T-cell reconstitution after alpha-beta-depleted transplantation in children. For TCRbeta, the library was prepared with unique molecular identifiers. TCRdb processed the PCR reads anew with MiXCR; each CDR3 protein has one entry. Among about 600,000 distinct CDR3 sequences, 13% were seen once, and the ten largest hold approximately 2%. This specimen consisted of PBMCs, mostly from graft donor cells, obtained 360 days after TCRalphabeta/CD19-depleted stem cell transplant. The receptors originated from a male patient aged 10-17 years who had a stem cell transplant for acute myeloid leukemia, so the T cells may come from the graft donor.

In this sample, this clonotype turned up many times. The CDR3, as DNA: TGTGCCAGCAGTTACCTCCCAGGGTACACCGGGGAGCTGTTTTTT. It translates to CASSYLPGYTGELFF. The V gene is TRBV6-2 or TRBV6-3, the J gene TRBJ2-2; D may be TRBD1 (5 bases). Germline V gene data show CDR1 as MNHEY and CDR2 as SVGEGT. V dropped 2 bases and J dropped 3 bases, with 10 bases sitting between them. The CDR3 sequence is 15 residues long.

This clonotype occurred many times. J is TRBJ2-2 and V is TRBV5-5; no definite D call. This CDR3 contains 11 residues. With 4 bases removed from V and 8 bases from J, the gap between germline ends came to 6 bases. Germline CDR1 reads SGHKS; CDR2 reads YYEKEE (reference sequence). The DNA for the CDR3 is TGTGCCAGCAGCCACCCGGGGGAGCTGTTTTTT. It codes for CASSHPGELFF.

This clonotype was detected a few times. This chain joins TRBV20-1 and TRBJ2-1; no reliable D call. Germline assignment: CDR1 DFQATT and CDR2 SNEGSKA (reference sequence). The CDR3 has 13 residues. V gave up 6 bases and J gave up 0 bases, with 9 bases separating them. The CDR3 nucleotides are TGCAGTGCCGCCTTTCTCTCCTACAATGAGCAGTTCTTC. This translates into CSAAFLSYNEQFF.

This clonotype was found many times. V is TRBV28 and J is TRBJ2-3, with 7 positions matching TRBD1. Germline CDR1 reads MDHEN; CDR2 reads SYDVKM. The CDR3 sequence is 15 residues long. V lost 9 bases and J lost 3; bases outside the gene matches: 12. CDR3: CASSLRDSWTDTQYF. In DNA, the CDR3 is TGTGCCAGTTCTTTAAGGGACAGCTGGACAGATACGCAGTATTTT.

This clonotype was counted many times. The gene calls are TRBV6-2 or TRBV6-3 and TRBJ2-2; D is ambiguous. The V gene's germline CDR1 is MNHEY and CDR2 SVGEGT. The V end was cut by 7 bases, the J end by 2 bases, with 11 bases between. The CDR3 consists of 14 residues. CDR3 coding DNA: TGTGCCAGCAAATTGCGAGTAAACACCGGGGAGCTGTTTTTT. It encodes CASKLRVNTGELFF.

The chain combines TRBV7-9 with TRBJ2-7; D perhaps matches TRBD1 (5 bases). Deletions cut 0 bases from V and 6 bases from J, with 12 bases between. CDR3 length: 14 amino acids. CDR1 and CDR2 (germline): SEHNR, FQNEAQ (reference sequence). CDR3 in DNA: TGTGCCAGCAGCTTAGCACAGGAACTTGGCGAGCAGTACTTC. Translation: CASSLAQELGEQYF.

The rearrangement uses TRBV4-2 and TRBJ2-6; TRBD1 agrees at 7 bases. With V trimmed by 5 bases and J by 0 bases, 19 bases remained unmatched. This CDR3 contains 21 residues. CDR1 is LGHNA and CDR2 is YNFKEQ in the germline V gene. In DNA, the CDR3 is TGTGCCAGCAGCATCCGCCCCCCTGGGACAGTCAGCTTCTCTGGGGCCAACGTCCTGACTTTC. Translated, it gives CASSIRPPGTVSFSGANVLTF.

This rearrangement joins TRBV29-1 to TRBJ2-6, with D perhaps matching TRBD2 (7 bases). Germline lookup yields CDR1 SQVTM and CDR2 ANQGSEA. The V and J ends lost 6 bases and 2 bases respectively, with 14 bases between them. The CDR3 loop spans 15 amino acids. The CDR3 nucleotides read TGCAGCGTCTTCGACGGGGGGCCTGGGGCCAACGTCCTGACTTTC. Protein sequence: CSVFDGGPGANVLTF.

This clonotype has at least ten counts. The chain joins TRBV27 to TRBJ2-3; the D is unclear. Trimming pared 4 bases from V and 2 bases from J, leaving 7 bases between. This CDR3 spans 13 amino acids. Germline CDR1 reads MNHEY; CDR2 reads SMNVEV (reference sequence). The DNA for the CDR3 is TGTGCCAGCAGTTCCCCGTTCACAGATACGCAGTATTTT. Its protein is CASSSPFTDTQYF.

Only a few counts were recorded for this clonotype. The chain recombines TRBV7-3 with TRBJ2-3, with TRBD2 matching 7 bases. The CDR3 is 15 amino acids. CDR1 is SGHTA and CDR2 is FQGTGA in the germline V gene. V shed 3 bases, J shed 4 bases, and the junction held 7 bases outside the gene matches. The CDR3 sequence: CASSFMAGDADTQYF. CDR3 sequence (DNA): TGTGCCAGCAGCTTCATGGCGGGAGACGCAGATACGCAGTATTTT.

This chain joins TRBV15 and TRBJ2-1, with D possibly being TRBD2 (5 bases). V was shortened by 8 bases and J by 0 bases, with 11 bases between the two germline ends. The CDR3 spans 14 residues. Looked up from germline, CDR1 is LNHNV and CDR2 is YYDKDF (reference sequence). The CDR3 DNA follows: TGTGCCACCGACGGCGGGTTCTCCTACAATGAGCAGTTCTTC. Translation gives CATDGGFSYNEQFF.

The V and J genes are TRBV4-3 and TRBJ1-2, with 9 bases identical to TRBD1. The CDR3 runs 18 residues. CDR1 LGHNA and CDR2 YSLEER come from the germline V gene. The ends lost 1 base at V and 5 bases at J; junction bases unmatched: 14. In nucleotides, the CDR3 is TGCGCCAGCAGCCAAGTCCGCATCCCGGACAGGGGAGTGTATGGCTACACCTTC. Translation: CASSQVRIPDRGVYGYTF.

In this sample, this clonotype turned up a few times. The J gene is TRBJ1-2, the V gene TRBV6-5; D is uncertain. The CDR3 runs to 13 residues. Per germline, CDR1 MNHEY and CDR2 SVGAGI. V gave up 2 bases and J gave up 8 bases, with 12 bases separating them. This chain's CDR3 is CASSYEIMRGYTF. The CDR3 DNA reads TGTGCCAGCAGTTACGAGATAATGAGGGGCTACACCTTC.

In this sample, this clonotype turned up many times. The V call is TRBV27, the J call TRBJ2-3, with D possibly TRBD1 on 6 matching bases. Germline lookup yields CDR1 MNHEY and CDR2 SMNVEV (reference sequence). Trimming pared 4 bases from V and 0 bases from J, leaving 14 bases between. This CDR3 comprises 16 residues. The CDR3 here is CASSYGPGQSTDTQYF. The CDR3 bases are TGTGCCAGCAGTTACGGTCCTGGACAGAGCACAGATACGCAGTATTTT.

The table lists this clonotype with many counts. V gene TRBV5-1 combines with J gene TRBJ2-7; D may be TRBD2 (5 bases). Trimming removed 2 bases at V and 5 bases at J, with 14 bases between. Germline CDR1 reads SGHRS; CDR2 reads YFSETQ. The CDR3 is 14 residues long. The CDR3 sequence is CASSLAGGGNEQYF. CDR3 nucleotide sequence: TGCGCCAGCAGCTTAGCAGGAGGTGGGAACGAGCAGTACTTC.

J is TRBJ2-7 and V is TRBV20-1; TRBD1 matches 9 bases. Per the germline V gene, CDR1 is DFQATT and CDR2 is SNEGSKA (reference sequence). Unmatched junction bases numbered 9, after V lost 8 bases and J lost 4 bases. This CDR3 has 13 amino acids. CDR3 loop: CSSTGTGNYEQYF. The CDR3 nucleotides are TGCAGTTCCACCGGGACAGGGAATTACGAGCAGTACTTC.

This clonotype has only a few counts. Since a much larger clone is just one base distant, this may be a read error. The V call is TRBV6-6, the J call TRBJ2-5; D ambiguous. The germline CDR1 and CDR2 sequences are MNHNY and SVGAGI (reference sequence). The CDR3 consists of 11 residues. V was clipped by 7 bases and J by 0 bases, with 3 bases between them. DNA of the CDR3: TGTGCCAGCAACTACCAAGAGACCCAGTACTTC. Amino acid sequence: CASNYQETQYF.

Regarding this clonotype: The germline gene is not matched at one end of the junction; a read error may be the cause. The rearrangement uses TRBV7-3 and TRBJ2-3; possibly TRBD1 or TRBD2 for D (7 bases each). The CDR3 totals 15 residues. Looked up from germline, CDR1 is SGHTA and CDR2 is FQGTGA. The CDR3, as DNA: TGTGCCAGCAGCTTACAGGGGGGGGCCACAGATGCGCAGTATTTT. Translation gives CASSLQGGATDAQYF.

This clonotype was detected only a few times. V and J are TRBV5-1 and TRBJ2-5; possibly TRBD1 for D (6 bases). This CDR3 is built from 15 residues. Trimming stripped 4 bases from V and 4 bases from J, with 17 bases between. The germline gives CDR1 SGHRS, CDR2 YFSETQ. The CDR3 protein is CASSVFRGDAETQYF. DNA for the CDR3: TGCGCCAGCAGCGTGTTCAGGGGAGATGCAGAGACCCAGTACTTC.

V is TRBV30 and J is TRBJ2-2; possible D gene TRBD2, 6 bases. Trimming took 4 bases from V and 0 from J, leaving 9 bases between them. Germline CDR1 reads GTSNPN; CDR2 reads SVGIG (reference sequence). CDR3 length: 14 residues. CDR3 in DNA: TGTGCCTGGAAGCGGGTCGCGAACACCGGGGAGCTGTTTTTT. Translating gives CAWKRVANTGELFF. Supplemented by reference TRBV30 and TRBJ2-2, the full variable domain reads SQTIHQWPATLVQPVGSPLSLECTVEGTSNPNLYWYRQAAGRGLQLLFYSVGIGQISSEVPQNLSASRPQDRQFILSSKKLLLSDSGFYLCAWKRVANTGELFFGEGSRLTVL.

This clonotype was counted at least ten times. The rearrangement links TRBV29-1 to TRBJ2-4; TRBD1 aligns across 11 bases. Germline V lookup: CDR1 SQVTM, CDR2 ANQGSEA. CDR3 length: 15 amino acids. The V gene end was trimmed by 4 bases and the J gene end by 4 bases; junction bases not matched to a gene: 6. The CDR3 DNA is TGCAGCGTTGCCCCGGGACAGGGGGATAAAAACATTCAGTACTTC. Amino acids: CSVAPGQGDKNIQYF.